These 18 T cell receptor beta chains were sequenced from one sample in a study of T cells after yellow fever vaccination. TCRdb ran MiXCR on the 5' RACE reads and lists one entry per CDR3 protein. The table records 550,000 to 750,000 distinct CDR3 sequences, roughly 14% of them present only once. This sample comprised PBMCs, obtained on the day of the yellow fever booster vaccination. The receptors shown here come from a man aged 25 to 45 who received the YFV17D yellow fever vaccine.

The chain uses TRBV9 and TRBJ2-1; 7 bases fit TRBD2. Germline CDR1 SGDLS, CDR2 YYNGEE. The V gene end was trimmed by 0 bases and the J gene end by 7 bases; junction bases not matched to a gene: 7. This CDR3 comprises 15 residues. CDR3 residues: CASSVAAGTRNEQFF. DNA of the CDR3: TGTGCCAGCAGCGTAGCAGCGGGAACTCGGAATGAGCAGTTCTTC.

This sequence joins TRBV7-3 and TRBJ2-1; 7 nucleotides agree with TRBD2. CDR3 size: 15 residues. V was clipped by 6 bases and J by 4 bases; unmatched bases: 9. CDR1 and CDR2 (germline): SGHTA, FQGTGA. The CDR3 sequence: CASRVSSGSYNEQFF. The CDR3, as DNA: TGTGCCAGCAGGGTATCTAGCGGTTCATACAATGAGCAGTTCTTC.

The V and J genes are TRBV20-1 and TRBJ1-5; D possibly corresponds to TRBD1 (5 bases). The CDR3 has 12 residues. The germline CDR1 and CDR2 sequences are DFQATT and SNEGSKA (reference sequence). V was clipped by 2 bases and J by 6 bases, with 8 bases between them. The CDR3 region has the DNA TGCAGTGCTAGACAGGGTGTTCAGCCCCAGCATTTT. Amino acids: CSARQGVQPQHF.

This clonotype was found a few times. The chain recombines TRBV28 with TRBJ2-1; no definite D call. There are 12 residues in the CDR3. V was shortened by 3 bases and J by 12 bases, with 12 bases between the two germline ends. From germline, CDR1 is MDHEN and CDR2 SYDVKM. The CDR3 protein is CASSLTRGPQFF. CDR3 in DNA: TGTGCCAGCAGTTTGACGAGAGGACCGCAGTTCTTC.

This clonotype came up a few times. V is TRBV29-1 and J is TRBJ2-7; 9 bases fit TRBD1. The V segment lost 4 bases and the J segment 3 bases; nucleotides outside the gene matches: 4. Per germline, CDR1 SQVTM and CDR2 ANQGSEA. This CDR3 has 13 amino acids. CDR3 in amino acids: CSVVGTGNYEQYF. Written as DNA, the CDR3 is TGCAGCGTTGTTGGGACAGGGAACTACGAGCAGTACTTC.

This clonotype was picked up a small number of times. The V call is TRBV6-1, the J call TRBJ2-5; TRBD2 matches at 12 bases. The germline V gene has CDR1 MNHNS and CDR2 SASEGT. The ends lost 8 bases at V and 1 base at J; junction bases unmatched: 5. The CDR3 loop spans 15 amino acids. CDR3 residues: CASRGLAGPQETQYF. CDR3 DNA sequence: TGTGCCAGCCGAGGACTAGCGGGGCCCCAAGAGACCCAGTACTTC.

The chain joins TRBV12-3 or TRBV12-4 to TRBJ2-1; 9 bases are shared with TRBD2. Trimming took 3 bases from V and 14 from J; bases not matched to a gene: 8. The CDR3 runs to 13 residues. Written as DNA, the CDR3 is TGTGCCAGCAGTTTTCCTCAGACTAGCGGCAAGTTCTTC. It is translated as CASSFPQTSGKFF.

The chain couples TRBV29-1 to TRBJ2-7, with a tentative D call TRBD1 (5 bases). Trimming cost V 5 bases and J 2 bases, with 10 bases left between them. Germline V lookup: CDR1 SQVTM, CDR2 ANQGSEA. The CDR3 loop spans 12 amino acids. CDR3 amino acids: CSVTTDTYEQYF. In DNA form, the CDR3 reads TGCAGCGTTACGACAGACACCTACGAGCAGTACTTC.

The V and J genes are TRBV12-3 or TRBV12-4 and TRBJ2-1; 10 nucleotides agree with TRBD2. V was clipped by 7 bases and J by 6 bases; unmatched bases: 6. CDR3 length equals 14 residues. The DNA for the CDR3 is TGTGCCAGCACCGCAGGACTAGCGGCCAATGAGCAGTTCTTC. Its protein product is CASTAGLAANEQFF.

This chain uses TRBV10-3 with TRBJ2-3; TRBD2 matches at 8 bases. The CDR3 spans 13 residues. Germline V CDR1 and CDR2: ENHRY, SYGVKD. With V trimmed by 7 bases and J by 1 base, 1 base remained unmatched. The CDR3 DNA follows: TGTGCCATCAAGACTAGCGGCACAGATACGCAGTATTTT. Its translation is CAIKTSGTDTQYF.

This clonotype has more than one count but fewer than ten. The chain carries TRBV10-3 and TRBJ1-1; D not resolved. Germline V CDR1 and CDR2: ENHRY, SYGVKD. This CDR3 is 13 amino acids long. Trimming cost V 9 bases and J 3 bases, with 14 bases left between them. CDR3 DNA sequence: TGTGCCATAAAGGGCTTTGAGGACACTGAAGCTTTCTTT. Its protein is CAIKGFEDTEAFF.

The table lists this clonotype with a few counts. The chain employs TRBV20-1 and TRBJ1-6, with D unclear. The germline V and J ends were trimmed by 6 bases and 0 bases, with 15 bases remaining between them. Germline CDR1 is DFQATT and CDR2 is SNEGSKA (reference sequence). CDR3 length equals 16 residues. CDR3: CSANGGFGSYNSPLHF. CDR3 DNA: TGCAGTGCCAACGGAGGGTTTGGCTCCTATAATTCACCCCTCCACTTT.

The sample holds a few counts of this clonotype. This chain uses TRBV4-3 with TRBJ1-1; 7 bases are shared with TRBD1. The CDR3 covers 15 residues. V shed 1 base and J 8 bases; nucleotides not matched to a gene: 10. CDR1 and CDR2 (germline): LGHNA, YSLEER. CDR3 region: CASSQVGDRDIEAFF. CDR3 sequence (DNA): TGCGCCAGCAGCCAAGTCGGGGACAGAGACATCGAAGCTTTCTTT.

This clonotype was detected a few times. The chain has TRBV5-1 and TRBJ1-2; no reliable D call. Per the germline V gene, CDR1 is SGHRS and CDR2 is YFSETQ. The germline V and J ends were trimmed by 0 bases and 2 bases, with 5 bases remaining between them. This CDR3 has 13 residues. CDR3 DNA sequence: TGCGCCAGCAGCTTGGAGGAGAACTATGGCTACACCTTC. As protein: CASSLEENYGYTF.

V is TRBV7-2 and J is TRBJ2-7; D might be TRBD2 (5 bases). With 5 bases removed from V and 3 bases from J, the gap between germline ends came to 14 bases. CDR3 length equals 14 residues. Per the germline V gene, CDR1 is SGHTA and CDR2 is FQGNSA. CDR3: CASSPSGVNYEQYF. In DNA, the CDR3 is TGTGCCAGCAGCCCGTCCGGGGTAAACTACGAGCAGTACTTC.

This clonotype was seen a handful of times. The chain joins TRBV5-6 to TRBJ1-6, with 10 positions matching TRBD1. Trimming cost V 3 bases and J 10 bases; bases outside gene matches: 4. Per the germline V gene, CDR1 is SGHDT and CDR2 is YYEEEE. CDR3 length equals 14 residues. The CDR3 coding sequence is TGTGCCAGCAGCTCCGGGACAGGGGAATCACCCCTCCACTTT. Protein sequence: CASSSGTGESPLHF.

This clonotype was detected a few times. CDR3 loop: CAWTAAVSTDTQYF. The CDR3 DNA reads as TGTGCCTGGACGGCGGCCGTGAGCACAGATACGCAGTATTTT. The genes are TRBV30 and TRBJ2-3; no reliable D call. The CDR3 extends over 14 amino acids. V was cut by 4 bases and J by 0 bases, with 11 bases left in between. CDR1 and CDR2 (germline): GTSNPN, SVGIG (reference sequence).

This clonotype was seen more than once but under ten times. This sequence joins TRBV2 and TRBJ2-1; D is perhaps TRBD2 (5 bases). The germline V gene has CDR1 SNHLY and CDR2 FYNNEI. The CDR3 totals 12 residues. The CDR3 reads CALGKRYNEQFF. The CDR3 coding sequence is TGTGCTCTAGGGAAGCGGTACAATGAGCAGTTCTTC. Full variable domain (outside the CDR3, taken from reference TRBV2 and TRBJ2-1): EPEVTQTPSHQVTQMGQEVILRCVPISNHLYFYWYRQILGQKVEFLVSFYNNEISEKSEIFDDQFSVERPDGSNFTLKIRSTKLEDSAMYFCALGKRYNEQFFGPGTRLTVL.